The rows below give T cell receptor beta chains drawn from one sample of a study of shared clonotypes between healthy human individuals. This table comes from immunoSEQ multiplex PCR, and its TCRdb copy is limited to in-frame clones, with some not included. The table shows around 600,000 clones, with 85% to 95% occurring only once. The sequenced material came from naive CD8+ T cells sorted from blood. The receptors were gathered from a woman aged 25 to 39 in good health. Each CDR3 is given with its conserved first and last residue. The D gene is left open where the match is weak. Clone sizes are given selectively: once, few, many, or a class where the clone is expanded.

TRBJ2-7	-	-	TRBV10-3	CAISGSIDSPSYEQYF	TGTGCCATCAGTGGGTCGATAGACAGTCCCTCCTACGAGCAGTACTTC
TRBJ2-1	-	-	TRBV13	CASSPRNGTYNEQFF	TGTGCCAGCAGCCCTCGGAACGGAACCTACAATGAGCAGTTCTTC
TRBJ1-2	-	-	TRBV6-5	CASSYSTELGGYTF	TGTGCCAGCAGTTACTCTACTGAATTGGGTGGCTACACCTTC
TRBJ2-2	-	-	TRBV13	CASSATTGELFF	TGTGCCAGCAGCGCAACGACCGGGGAGCTGTTTTTT
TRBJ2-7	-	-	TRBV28	CASTLDAVDEQYF	TGTGCCAGCACCCTTGATGCCGTCGACGAGCAGTACTTC
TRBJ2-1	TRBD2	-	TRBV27	CASSPPAGTDEQFF	TGTGCCAGCAGTCCCCCAGCGGGAACCGATGAGCAGTTCTTC
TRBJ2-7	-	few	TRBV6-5	CASSYGGEQYF	TGTGCCAGCAGTTACGGGGGAGAGCAGTACTTC
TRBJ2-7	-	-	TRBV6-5	CASSYSNIYEQYF	TGTGCCAGCAGTTACTCGAACATCTACGAGCAGTACTTC
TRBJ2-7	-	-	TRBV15	CATRKLSSYEQYF	TGTGCCACCAGGAAACTCAGCTCCTACGAGCAGTACTTC
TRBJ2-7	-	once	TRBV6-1	CASSDSLSYEQYF	TGTGCCAGCAGTGACAGCCTCTCCTACGAGCAGTACTTC
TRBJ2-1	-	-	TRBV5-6	CASSPGTHAYNEQFF	TGTGCCAGCAGCCCCGGGACTCATGCCTACAATGAGCAGTTCTTC
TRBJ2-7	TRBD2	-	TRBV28	CASTKAGNSYEQYF	TGTGCCAGCACTAAAGCGGGGAACTCCTACGAGCAGTACTTC